This T cell receptor (beta chain) was recovered during a study of Graves' ophthalmopathy and Graves' hyperthyroidism. RNA transcripts were the source from which TCR beta CDR3 regions were amplified. Amplification began with first-round RT-PCR using HTBI primers, then second-round multiplex PCR was performed. TCRdb passed the multiplex PCR reads through MiXCR, listing each CDR3 protein once. Altogether hundreds of thousands of distinct CDR3 sequences are present, about 15% being singletons, with the ten largest covering approximately 9.8%. Presentation of ophthalmopathy in the donors involved moderate-to-severe activity, CAS ≥3, NOSPECS ≥4 and a duration under 3 months. Orbital computed tomography and thyroid ultrasound, along with TRAb, serum thyroxine and clinical symptoms, underpinned diagnosis. What supplied the PBMCs was roughly 9.7 ml of fresh peripheral blood. This clonotype was observed at least ten times. Its antigen is not known.

Findings and limits, study-wide: Ophthalmopathy and stable hyperthyroidism were discriminated by a 13-signature model, with 85% to 90% sensitivity and around 81% specificity.

The CDR3 covers 13 residues. Germline values: CDR1 KGHSH, CDR2 LQKENI. The V and J ends lost 6 bases and 11 bases, in that order; junction bases with no gene match: 9. The specimen was blood. The chain recombines TRBV18 with TRBJ1-5; 8 bases align to TRBD1. This TCR was recovered from a woman younger than 45 with Graves' ophthalmopathy. In DNA, the CDR3 is TGTGCCAGCTCGCCCGGACAGGGCTCGACCCAGCATTTT. Amino acid sequence: CASSPGQGSTQHF. Variable domain in full (rest from reference TRBV18 and TRBJ1-5): NAGVMQNPRHLVRRRGQEARLRCSPMKGHSHVYWYRQLPEEGLKFMVYLQKENIIDESGMPKERFSAEFPKEGPSILRIQQVVRGDSAAYFCASSPGQGSTQHFGDGTRLSIL.